These 16 T cell receptor beta chains came from one sample sequenced in a study of T cell responses to AZD1222 COVID-19 vaccine. TCRdb's table, derived via immunoSEQ multiplex PCR, lists solely in-frame clones and lacks some. Among 140,000 to 150,000 clones listed, approximately 94% were seen once. The sequencing used peripheral blood, collected on day 0 of AZD1222 vaccination. Source of these receptors: an adult in good health.

This clone has just one count. The chain carries TRBV5-1 and TRBJ1-1, with a tentative D call TRBD1 (5 bases). Germline lookup yields CDR1 SGHRS and CDR2 YFSETQ. The CDR3 is made up of 16 amino acids. Trimming shortened V by 6 bases and J by 6 bases, and 24 bases separated the two germline ends. CDR3 protein: CASNHSAGGFSSEAFF. CDR3 bases: TGCGCCAGCAACCACTCCGCCGGGGGATTCAGCTCTGAAGCTTTCTTT.

CDR3 sequence (DNA): TGCGCCAGCAGTGGCCTGCTTTGGGGCGAGCAGTACTTC. This encodes CASSGLLWGEQYF. The J gene is TRBJ2-7, the V gene TRBV10-2; no firm D call. This CDR3 has 13 amino acids. V lost 4 bases and J lost 6, with 13 bases in between. Germline V gene sequence: CDR1 WSHSY, CDR2 SAAADI.

The chain combines TRBV5-3 with TRBJ2-7; D gene unclear. TRBV5-3 is an open reading frame whose function is uncertain. The CDR3 has 11 residues. The V end was cut by 1 base, the J end by 8 bases, with 7 bases between. CDR3 protein: CARSLPPKQYF. CDR3 nucleotides: TGTGCCAGAAGCTTGCCACCCAAGCAGTACTTC.

The J gene is TRBJ1-2, the V gene TRBV28; the D is unclear. CDR3 size: 13 residues. The V gene's germline CDR1 is MDHEN and CDR2 SYDVKM. V lost 3 bases to trimming and J lost 6 bases, with 11 bases between them. CDR3 in DNA: TGTGCCAGCAGTTTTCACCCCAGGAATGGCTACACCTTC. Translating gives CASSFHPRNGYTF.

The chain couples TRBV7-2 to TRBJ2-2; 10 bases align to TRBD1. Per germline, CDR1 SGHTA and CDR2 FQGNSA. This CDR3 region has 17 residues. With 0 bases clipped from V and 6 bases from J, the junction kept 7 bases outside the gene matches. As DNA, the CDR3 is TGTGCCAGCAGCTTAGCGGGGAGGGGACAGGGGTCCGGGGAGCTGTTTTTT. It specifies CASSLAGRGQGSGELFF. The full variable domain, in which reference TRBV7-2 and TRBJ2-2 provide the parts outside the CDR3, is GAGVSQSPSNKVTEKGKDVELRCDPISGHTALYWYRQSLGQGLEFLIYFQGNSAPDKSGLPSDRFSAERTGGSVSTLTIQRTQQEDSAVYLCASSLAGRGQGSGELFFGEGSRLTVL.

V is TRBV2 and J is TRBJ2-2; D remains unclear. In germline, CDR1 is SNHLY, CDR2 FYNNEI. V gave up 3 bases and J gave up 6 bases, with 5 bases separating them. The CDR3 sequence is 12 residues long. CDR3 nucleotide sequence: TGTGCCAGCAGTGACCGGGCCGGGGAGCTGTTTTTT. Protein: CASSDRAGELFF.

The chain links TRBV7-9 to TRBJ1-2; D gene unclear. The V gene's germline CDR1 is SEHNR and CDR2 FQNEAQ (reference sequence). V shed 2 bases and J shed 6 bases, with 10 bases lying between them. The CDR3 spans 13 residues. The CDR3 loop is CASSLFRVDGYTF. The CDR3 DNA follows: TGTGCCAGCAGCTTATTCAGAGTGGATGGCTACACCTTC.

CDR3 region: CASSPGGGITPGREKLFF. In DNA, the CDR3 is TGCGCCAGCAGCCCGGGCGGGGGGATCACCCCCGGTAGAGAAAAACTGTTTTTT. The V call is TRBV5-1, the J call TRBJ1-4, with a weak D call TRBD1 (5 bases). The V and J ends lost 4 bases and 8 bases respectively, with 27 bases between them. CDR1 is SGHRS, CDR2 YFSETQ, per germline. The CDR3 has 18 residues.

The gene calls are TRBV14 and TRBJ1-2, with D unclear. The germline V and J ends were trimmed by 5 bases and 4 bases, with 11 bases remaining between them. The CDR3 is 13 residues long. Germline CDR1 SGHDN, CDR2 FVKESK. The CDR3 coding sequence is TGTGCCAGCAGCGTCATGTTCCTCTATGGCTACACCTTC. Translated, it gives CASSVMFLYGYTF. Drawing the rest from reference TRBV14 and TRBJ1-2, the complete variable domain is EAGVTQFPSHSVIEKGQTVTLRCDPISGHDNLYWYRRVMGKEIKFLLHFVKESKQDESGMPNNRFLAERTGGTYSTLKVQPAELEDSGVYFCASSVMFLYGYTFGSGTRLTVV.

V usage is TRBV6-2 or TRBV6-3 and J usage is TRBJ1-5; no definite D call. This CDR3 has 14 residues. Trimming stripped 0 bases from V and 5 bases from J, with 8 bases between. Per germline, CDR1 MNHEY and CDR2 SVGEGT. CDR3 region: CASSYSTGYQPQHF. The CDR3 nucleotides are TGTGCCAGCAGTTACTCGACCGGATATCAGCCCCAGCATTTT.

The CDR3 sequence is CASSPVLGDSSGNTIYF. CDR3 bases: TGTGCCAGCTCACCAGTGCTAGGGGACAGCTCTGGAAACACCATATATTTT. This chain uses TRBV18 with TRBJ1-3; 7 nucleotides line up with TRBD1. J gave up 0 bases and V 2 bases, and 7 bases lay outside the gene matches. CDR1 and CDR2 from the germline V gene are KGHSH and LQKENI. The length of the CDR3 is 17 residues.

CDR3 bases: TGCAGCGTTTCCTCTGCTATGAACACTGAAGCTTTCTTT. Its translation: CSVSSAMNTEAFF. This sequence joins TRBV29-1 and TRBJ1-1; no clear D. Trimming took off 5 bases at V and 0 bases at J, with 10 bases between the two ends. This CDR3 is 13 amino acids long. CDR1 and CDR2 (germline): SQVTM, ANQGSEA.

The chain couples TRBV7-9 to TRBJ1-1; D remains ambiguous. The V gene lost 8 bases and the J gene lost 2 bases, with 9 bases spanning the gap. CDR1 is SEHNR, CDR2 FQNEAQ, per germline (reference sequence). The length of the CDR3 is 12 residues. The CDR3 coding sequence is TGTGCCAGCGAGAGGTCTAACACTGAAGCTTTCTTT. Translation gives CASERSNTEAFF. The full variable domain, its missing parts supplied by reference TRBV7-9 and TRBJ1-1, is DTGVSQNPRHKITKRGQNVTFRCDPISEHNRLYWYRQTLGQGPEFLTYFQNEAQLEKSRLLSDRFSAERPKGSFSTLEIQRTEQGDSAMYLCASERSNTEAFFGQGTRLTVV.

Here the CDR3 reads CASSLLQGMRQPQHF. For the CDR3, the DNA is TGTGCCAGCAGCCTTCTACAGGGTATGCGTCAGCCCCAGCATTTT. The chain has TRBV11-3 and TRBJ1-5; possibly TRBD1 for D (6 bases). Germline CDR1 is SGHNT and CDR2 is YENEEA. Trimming took 5 bases from V and 6 from J, leaving 17 bases between them. The CDR3 loop spans 15 amino acids.

CDR3 coding DNA: TGTGCCAGCAGGGGTCGTTCCGGGACAGGGTTTGAAAAACTGTTTTTT. Translated, it gives CASRGRSGTGFEKLFF. The genes are TRBV27 and TRBJ1-4, with 9 bases identical to TRBD1. Losses at the gene ends were 6 bases for V and 7 bases for J; bases not matched to a gene: 12. This CDR3 comprises 16 residues. CDR1 is MNHEY and CDR2 is SMNVEV in the germline V gene (reference sequence). Looking up the rest from reference TRBV27 and TRBJ1-4 gives the full variable domain: EAQVTQNPRYLITVTGKKLTVTCSQNMNHEYMSWYRQDPGLGLRQIYYSMNVEVTDKGDVPEGYKVSRKEKRNFPLILESPSPNQTSLYFCASRGRSGTGFEKLFFGSGTQLSVL.

About this clone itself: Other DNA sequences in the same sample also yield this CDR3. This chain connects TRBV19 to TRBJ2-1; the D is unclear. Deletions cut 6 bases from V and 0 bases from J, with 0 bases between. The CDR3 totals 11 residues. Per the germline V gene, CDR1 is LNHDA and CDR2 is SQIVND (reference sequence). The CDR3 nucleotides are TGTGCCAGTAGCTCCTACAATGAGCAGTTCTTC. Its protein product is CASSSYNEQFF.